A selection of T cell receptor beta chains follows, all from one sample in a study of blood T cells in healthy people across ages. One entry per CDR3 protein, called by TCRdb with MiXCR from the 5' RACE reads. The sample lists approximately 1.5 million distinct CDR3 sequences, 35% to 45% occurring once. The sequencing sample was made of blood. The receptors come from a woman between 18 and 30 years old in good health. The CDR3 runs from the conserved cysteine through the conserved F or W. The D gene is left open where the match is weak. Part of the rows lack a size; the others show once, few, many or a class for expanded clones.

16	-	TRBV7-9	TRBD2	TRBJ2-1	TGTGCCAGCAGATCGCCCGGGACTAGCGGAGACAATGAGCAGTTCTTC	CASRSPGTSGDNEQFF
15	few	TRBV10-3	TRBD2	TRBJ2-1	TGTGCCATCAGTGACGGGACTAGCGGGGGGGATGAGCAGTTCTTC	CAISDGTSGGDEQFF
15	few	TRBV28	TRBD1	TRBJ1-4	TGTGCCAGCAGTTCTAGACAGGGGGCTTACGAAAAACTGTTTTTT	CASSSRQGAYEKLFF
13	-	TRBV28	-	TRBJ1-5	TGTGCCAGCAGTAATACAGGGAATCAGCCCCAGCATTTT	CASSNTGNQPQHF
14	-	TRBV29-1	-	TRBJ1-1	TGCAGCGTTGGGAAACAGAAAATGAACACTGAAGCTTTCTTT	CSVGKQKMNTEAFF
14	-	TRBV18	-	TRBJ2-1	TGTGCCAGCTCTACGAGGGCTAGCGACAATGAGCAGTTCTTC	CASSTRASDNEQFF
13	-	TRBV5-1	-	TRBJ2-1	TGCGCCCCAGCTAAGGGGTCCTACAATGAGCAGTTCTTC	CAPAKGSYNEQFF
16	many	TRBV20-1	-	TRBJ2-1	TGCAGTGCTAGAGGGCAGCAAGCCTTCTCCTACAATGAGCAGTTCTTC	CSARGQQAFSYNEQFF
14	-	TRBV9	-	TRBJ2-2	TGTGCCAGCAGCGACGGCGGGCTGGCCGGGGAGCTGTTTTTT	CASSDGGLAGELFF
15	-	TRBV12-3/TRBV12-4	-	TRBJ2-5	TGTGCCAGCAGTTTGAGGGACACAGGATGGAAGACCCAGTACTTC	CASSLRDTGWKTQYF
16	-	TRBV7-7	TRBD2	TRBJ2-2	TGTGCTAGCAGTCCCCACCTAGCGGGTAATACCGGGGAGCTGTTTTTT	CASSPHLAGNTGELFF
17	few	TRBV6-5	TRBD1	TRBJ1-2	TGTGCCAGCAGTTATGATGAAGTAGGGGACAGCTACTATGGCTACACCTTC	CASSYDEVGDSYYGYTF
14	few	TRBV4-3	-	TRBJ2-1	TGCGCCAGCAGCCCTCGGACTAACGACAATGAGCAGTTCTTC	CASSPRTNDNEQFF
13	-	TRBV12-3/TRBV12-4	-	TRBJ2-5	TGTGCCAGCACCCATGAACCTCAAGAGACCCAGTACTTC	CASTHEPQETQYF
13	-	TRBV28	-	TRBJ2-3	TGTGCCAGCAGTCCGTCCATCACAGATACGCAGTATTTT	CASSPSITDTQYF
13	-	TRBV24-1	-	TRBJ2-7	TGTGCCACCAGTGAAGGCAGATCCTACGAGCAGTACTTC	CATSEGRSYEQYF
18	-	TRBV5-1	TRBD2	TRBJ2-5	TGCGCCAGCAGCTTGGGGGGACTAGCGGGACGCATGTGGGAGACCCAGTACTTC	CASSLGGLAGRMWETQYF
14	few	TRBV27	-	TRBJ2-5	TGTGCCAGCAGTTTGGAGCCAGCGTTGGGGACCCAGTACTTC	CASSLEPALGTQYF
11	few	TRBV29-1	-	TRBJ2-5	TGCAGCACGAGCCGGTCGGGGGAGCAGTACTTC	CSTSRSGEQYF
15	few	TRBV6-5	TRBD1	TRBJ1-2	TGTGCCAGCAGTTCCCGGGACAGGGTCCACTATGGCTACACCTTC	CASSSRDRVHYGYTF
15	-	TRBV9	TRBD2	TRBJ2-1	TGTGCCAGCAGCGAAGCGGGAGTCCACTACAATGAGCAGTTCTTC	CASSEAGVHYNEQFF
16	-	TRBV10-3	-	TRBJ2-7	TGTGCCATCAGTGAGTTGCCGGGTCGCTTTTCGTACGAGCAGTACTTC	CAISELPGRFSYEQYF
15	-	TRBV5-6	-	TRBJ2-1	TGTGCCAGCAGCCGTTTCCAGTTAACCTACAATGAGCAGTTCTTC	CASSRFQLTYNEQFF
13	few	TRBV2	-	TRBJ2-4	TGTGCCAGCAGTGGATACAGGGAAAACATTCAGTACTTC	CASSGYRENIQYF
16	-	TRBV5-4	TRBD1	TRBJ2-7	TGTGCCAGCAGCCCACTCCCGACAGGGGGCTCCTACGAGCAGTACTTC	CASSPLPTGGSYEQYF
15	-	TRBV12-3/TRBV12-4	TRBD1	TRBJ2-7	TGTGCCAGCAGTGAGGCGGGACAGGGAATCTACGAGCAGTACTTC	CASSEAGQGIYEQYF
16	-	TRBV4-3	-	TRBJ1-5	TGCGCCAGCAGCCAAGATTTTGGCAGGGGTAATCAGCCCCAGCATTTT	CASSQDFGRGNQPQHF
15	-	TRBV4-3	-	TRBJ2-1	TGCGCCAGCAGCCTAGGGGGGGCCCCACCCAATGAGCAGTTCTTC	CASSLGGAPPNEQFF
12	-	TRBV20-1	-	TRBJ2-3	TGCAGTGCGCCGGACGGCACAGATACGCAGTATTTT	CSAPDGTDTQYF